The rows below give T cell receptor beta chains drawn from one sample of a study of blood T cell repertoires in COVID-19. Sequencing used immunoSEQ multiplex PCR; TCRdb keeps in-frame clones, though not all of them. The table records approximately 250,000 clones, about 89% of them present only once. Material: peripheral blood. These receptors all stem from a man in his forties with active or convalescent COVID-19. Both conserved end residues are part of each CDR3. The D gene is left open where the match is weak. Rows give clone size only sometimes, using once, few, many, or a class for an expanded clone.

j_call d_call v_call clone_size cdr3_aa cdr3_nt
TRBJ1-5 . TRBV3-1/TRBV3-2 once CASSQDLSQPQHF TGTGCCAGCAGCCAAGATTTAAGCCAGCCCCAGCATTTT
TRBJ1-6 TRBD1 TRBV7-2 . CASSVRGDRDSPLHF TGTGCCAGCAGCGTCAGGGGGGACAGGGATTCACCCCTCCACTTT
TRBJ1-4 TRBD1 TRBV7-9 . CASTATGGGHEKLFF TGTGCCAGCACCGCAACAGGGGGAGGTCATGAAAAACTGTTTTTT
TRBJ1-5 . TRBV29-1 . CSVEERRNSNQPQHF TGCAGCGTTGAAGAGAGGAGAAATAGCAATCAGCCCCAGCATTTT
TRBJ2-7 TRBD2 TRBV19 . CASSIAAGEWYEQYF TGTGCCAGTAGTATAGCAGCGGGAGAATGGTACGAGCAGTACTTC
TRBJ1-2 . TRBV2 . CASSQYQGKDGYTF TGTGCCAGCAGTCAATACCAGGGGAAAGATGGCTACACCTTC
TRBJ2-7 TRBD1 TRBV6-1 . CASTGQGRDVEQYF TGTGCCAGCACGGGACAGGGAAGGGATGTCGAGCAGTACTTC
TRBJ1-2 . TRBV6-5 . CASSSDLTGYGYTF TGTGCCAGCAGTTCCGACTTAACAGGGTATGGCTACACCTTC
TRBJ2-3 TRBD2 TRBV12-5 . CASGAGSSGGAEDTQYF TGTGCTAGTGGTGCGGGGTCTAGCGGAGGGGCCGAAGATACGCAGTATTTT
TRBJ2-1 . TRBV19 . CASTSTRVISYNEQFF TGTGCCAGTACCTCGACTCGGGTTATCTCCTACAATGAGCAGTTCTTC
TRBJ1-6 . TRBV6-1 . CASSDRARSPLHF TGTGCCAGCAGTGACAGGGCAAGGTCACCCCTCCACTTT
TRBJ1-3 TRBD1 TRBV18 . CASSPPGQGGGNTIYF TGTGCCAGCTCACCACCGGGACAGGGCGGGGGAAACACCATATATTTT
TRBJ2-7 . TRBV6-5 . CASSFRGGTYEQYF TGTGCCAGCAGTTTCAGGGGTGGCACCTACGAGCAGTACTTC
TRBJ1-2 . TRBV23-1 . CASSNQGNGYTF TGCGCCAGCAGTAATCAGGGCAATGGCTACACCTTC
TRBJ2-7 . TRBV7-2 . CASSLAPAARQYF TGTGCCAGCAGCTTAGCGCCGGCCGCTAGGCAGTACTTC
TRBJ2-3 . TRBV10-2 . CASREILGGDSTDTQYF TGCGCCAGCAGAGAAATTCTAGGAGGGGATAGCACAGATACGCAGTATTTT
TRBJ1-1 TRBD1 TRBV7-8 . CASNRDRATEAFF TGTGCCAGCAACCGGGACAGGGCCACTGAAGCTTTCTTT
TRBJ2-2 TRBD1 TRBV6-5 . CASSRGTGDTGELFF TGTGCCAGCAGCCGTGGTACAGGGGACACCGGGGAGCTGTTTTTT
TRBJ2-1 . TRBV9 . CASSLRQDNEQFF TGTGCCAGCAGCCTCCGACAGGACAATGAGCAGTTCTTC
TRBJ2-1 TRBD1 TRBV6-2/TRBV6-3 . CASSPDRDSYNEQFF TGTGCCAGCAGTCCGGACAGGGACTCCTACAATGAGCAGTTCTTC
TRBJ1-6 . TRBV19 few CASSIISSSYNSPLHF TGTGCCAGTAGTATAATCTCGAGCTCCTATAATTCACCCCTCCACTTT
TRBJ2-7 TRBD1 TRBV7-2 . CASSWGTGNGEQYF TGTGCCAGCAGCTGGGGGACAGGGAATGGCGAGCAGTACTTC
TRBJ1-2 . TRBV6-5 . CASSYSRGIYGYTF TGTGCCAGCAGTTACTCAAGGGGGATCTATGGCTACACCTTC